Listed here are 19 T cell receptor beta chains from one sample, sequenced in a study of T cell repertoires in cytomegalovirus infection. One entry per CDR3 protein, called by TCRdb with MiXCR from the reads. The table has approximately 340,000 distinct CDR3 sequences, approximately 32% seen once. These receptors' antigens are unknown. Sequencing was performed on cultured PBMCs, taken from culture after CMV antigen stimulation. Source of these receptors: a human donor in good health (CMV status not recorded). Some clones in this sample may be carry-over from other donors' samples.

The chain links TRBV20-1 to TRBJ2-3; 8 bases agree with TRBD2. V trimming: 6 bases; J trimming: 2 bases; junction bases outside the gene matches: 10. CDR3 length equals 15 residues. The germline CDR1 and CDR2 sequences are DFQATT and SNEGSKA (reference sequence). The CDR3 nucleotides read TGCAGTGCCCCCAGCCGGGGGGGTGCCACAGATACGCAGTATTTT. This translates into CSAPSRGGATDTQYF.

The V gene is TRBV10-3, the J gene TRBJ2-5; 13 nucleotides match TRBD2. Trimming took 0 bases from V and 2 from J; bases not matched to a gene: 3. The germline V gene has CDR1 ENHRY and CDR2 SYGVKD. This CDR3 spans 17 amino acids. The CDR3 DNA reads TGTGCCATCAGTGAGTCCATGGGACTAGCGGGGCAAGAGACCCAGTACTTC. It yields the protein CAISESMGLAGQETQYF.

The chain joins TRBV7-9 to TRBJ1-1, with D uncertain. CDR1 and CDR2 from the germline V gene are SEHNR and FQNEAQ (reference sequence). V shed 1 base and J shed 4 bases, with 13 bases lying between them. The CDR3 has 15 residues. The CDR3 spells CASSLGAGFGTEAFF. CDR3 bases: TGTGCCAGCAGCTTAGGAGCGGGCTTTGGCACTGAAGCTTTCTTT.

This clonotype showed up just a few times. The gene calls are TRBV6-2 or TRBV6-3 and TRBJ2-7; D ambiguous. Germline CDR1 MNHEY, CDR2 SVGEGT. The V end was cut by 3 bases, the J end by 9 bases, with 18 bases between. This CDR3 region has 14 residues. The CDR3 DNA reads TGTGCCAGCAGTTATACTTCCAGCCCCTCCGGGCAGTACTTC. Amino acids: CASSYTSSPSGQYF.

In its sample, this clonotype was seen a few times. Here the CDR3 reads CASSLDQSDTQYF. The CDR3 coding sequence is TGTGCCAGCAGCTTAGATCAATCAGATACGCAGTATTTT. V gene TRBV7-2 combines with J gene TRBJ2-3; D is undetermined. This CDR3 contains 13 residues. Per the germline V gene, CDR1 is SGHTA and CDR2 is FQGNSA. V lost 1 base and J lost 4, with 6 bases in between.

J is TRBJ2-7 and V is TRBV7-4; D unclear. In germline, CDR1 is SGHVT, CDR2 SQSDAQ. V was shortened by 5 bases and J by 2 bases, with 13 bases between the two germline ends. This CDR3 has 14 amino acids. CDR3 DNA: TGTGCCAGCAGCACATACAGAGAGACCTACGAGCAGTACTTC. It codes for CASSTYRETYEQYF.

The chain couples TRBV12-3 or TRBV12-4 to TRBJ2-1; the D gene is possibly TRBD2 (6 bases). V shed 5 bases and J shed 5 bases, with 16 bases lying between them. The CDR3 loop spans 15 amino acids. DNA for the CDR3: TGTGCCAGCAGTCACCCGGGGGATGGGGACAATGAGCAGTTCTTC. This sequence encodes CASSHPGDGDNEQFF.

This chain connects TRBV5-1 to TRBJ2-3; no reliable D call. CDR1 SGHRS and CDR2 YFSETQ come from the germline V gene. V was cut by 0 bases and J by 2 bases, with 7 bases left in between. CDR3 size: 14 residues. The CDR3, as DNA: TGCGCCAGCAGCTTGGGAGACGCCACAGATACGCAGTATTTT. The encoded protein is CASSLGDATDTQYF.

The chain combines TRBV27 with TRBJ2-3; the D is unclear. CDR3 length: 12 residues. V gave up 4 bases and J gave up 5 bases, with 7 bases separating them. CDR1 and CDR2 (germline): MNHEY, SMNVEV (reference sequence). Written as DNA, the CDR3 is TGTGCCAGCAGTTCCTCCTTAGATACGCAGTATTTT. Translation gives CASSSSLDTQYF.

This clonotype was seen a handful of times. The chain joins TRBV6-5 to TRBJ1-1; maybe TRBD1 (6 bases). Between the trimmed V and J ends, which lost 7 bases and 1 base, there was a span of 13 bases. The CDR3 is made up of 14 amino acids. CDR1 MNHEY and CDR2 SVGAGI come from the germline V gene. The CDR3: CASTTDRWNTEAFF. The CDR3 DNA reads TGTGCCAGCACCACCGACAGGTGGAACACTGAAGCTTTCTTT.

This clonotype was counted only a few times. The V call is TRBV7-9, the J call TRBJ1-2; 8 bases match TRBD1. With 3 bases clipped from V and 2 bases from J, the junction kept 8 bases outside the gene matches. From germline, CDR1 is SEHNR and CDR2 FQNEAQ (reference sequence). This CDR3 spans 16 amino acids. The CDR3 nucleotides are TGTGCCAGCAGCTTCGACCCCGGACAGGGCAACTATGGCTACACCTTC. Amino acid sequence: CASSFDPGQGNYGYTF.

There are many counts of this clonotype. The chain is built from TRBV3-1 and TRBJ1-3, with D tentatively TRBD1 (5 bases). CDR3 size: 15 residues. Germline V CDR1 and CDR2: LGHDT, YNNKEL (reference sequence). The germline V and J ends were trimmed by 4 bases and 0 bases, with 10 bases remaining between them. This CDR3 is CASSPTANSGNTIYF. The CDR3 DNA is TGTGCCAGCAGCCCGACAGCGAACTCTGGAAACACCATATATTTT.

V usage is TRBV7-2 and J usage is TRBJ2-1; possible D gene TRBD2, 5 bases. Germline V gene lookup returns CDR1 SGHTA and CDR2 FQGNSA. V was shortened by 5 bases and J by 8 bases, with 19 bases between the two germline ends. The CDR3 extends over 15 amino acids. CDR3 protein: CASSPREGPRHEQFF. The CDR3 nucleotides read TGTGCCAGCAGCCCTCGGGAAGGGCCGAGACATGAGCAGTTCTTC.

V and J are TRBV11-2 and TRBJ2-1; D ambiguous. The germline gives CDR1 SGHAT, CDR2 FQNNGV. Trimming left V 5 bases short and J 5 bases short, with 13 bases between. The CDR3 covers 14 residues. This CDR3 reads CASSPRRFDNEQFF. The DNA of the CDR3 is TGTGCCAGCAGCCCGAGAAGGTTCGACAATGAGCAGTTCTTC. The full variable domain, in which reference TRBV11-2 and TRBJ2-1 provide the parts outside the CDR3, is EAGVAQSPRYKIIEKRQSVAFWCNPISGHATLYWYQQILGQGPKLLIQFQNNGVVDDSQLPKDRFSAERLKGVDSTLKIQPAKLEDSAVYLCASSPRRFDNEQFFGPGTRLTVL.

The V gene is TRBV25-1, the J gene TRBJ1-2, with 8 bases that match TRBD1. J was trimmed by 5 bases and V by 3 bases; bases with no gene match: 8. Germline V gene lookup returns CDR1 MGHDK and CDR2 SYGVNS. The CDR3 covers 15 residues. The CDR3 DNA reads TGTGCCAGCAGTGATACCCAGCGACAGGGGTATGGCTACACCTTC. This gives the protein CASSDTQRQGYGYTF.

This clonotype was recorded many times. This chain connects TRBV7-3 to TRBJ2-2; 12 nucleotides align to TRBD1. Trimming at V came to 4 bases and at J to 4 bases, leaving 10 bases not matched to a gene. Germline-derived CDR1 and CDR2 are SGHTA and FQGTGA. This CDR3 is built from 18 residues. CDR3 protein: CASSSRLGTGGGTGELFF. DNA of the CDR3: TGTGCCAGCAGCTCTCGGCTGGGGACAGGGGGCGGCACCGGGGAGCTGTTTTTT.

The gene calls are TRBV12-5 and TRBJ1-5; 8 bases are shared with TRBD1. The junction had 6 bases not matched to a gene; V was cut back by 0 bases and J by 5 bases. The germline V gene encodes CDR1 LGHNT and CDR2 FRNRAP. This CDR3 is built from 16 residues. The CDR3 coding sequence is TGTGCTAGTGGTTTGGTCCAGAGGACAGGGCATCAGCCCCAGCATTTT. Its protein product is CASGLVQRTGHQPQHF.

V gene TRBV6-5 combines with J gene TRBJ2-1; D is possibly TRBD1 (6 bases). Germline lookup yields CDR1 MNHEY and CDR2 SVGAGI. The CDR3 totals 15 residues. V was cut by 0 bases and J by 3 bases, with 9 bases left in between. This chain's CDR3 is CASSYSRDNYNEQFF. CDR3 DNA sequence: TGTGCCAGCAGTTACTCGAGGGACAACTACAATGAGCAGTTCTTC.

This clonotype was seen a handful of times. The V and J genes are TRBV7-9 and TRBJ2-7, with 9 bases identical to TRBD2. This CDR3 contains 15 residues. V trimming: 8 bases; J trimming: 3 bases; junction bases outside the gene matches: 11. Germline assignment: CDR1 SEHNR and CDR2 FQNEAQ (reference sequence). CDR3 bases: TGTGCCAGCGCACTCGGGGCTAGCGGGAACTACGAGCAGTACTTC. Its protein product is CASALGASGNYEQYF. Based on the CDR3 plus reference TRBV7-9 and TRBJ2-7, the full variable domain is DTGVSQNPRHKITKRGQNVTFRCDPISEHNRLYWYRQTLGQGPEFLTYFQNEAQLEKSRLLSDRFSAERPKGSFSTLEIQRTEQGDSAMYLCASALGASGNYEQYFGPGTRLTVT.